The T cell receptor (beta chain) described here comes from a study of T cell changes during pregnancy in multiple sclerosis. Data came from immunoSEQ multiplex PCR; TCRdb stores just in-frame clones and leaves some out. The sample contains about 20,000 clones, about nine tenths of which appear only once. V was cut by 8 bases and J by 3 bases, with 17 bases left in between. Germline assignment: CDR1 MNHNY and CDR2 SVGAGI (reference sequence). The CDR3 is made up of 16 amino acids. The sample was CD8+ T cells from peripheral blood mononuclear cells, taken in the third trimester of pregnancy. The chain combines TRBV6-6 with TRBJ1-6; a weak D match, TRBD1 (6 bases). This clonotype originated in a female donor in good health, enrolled as a control in a pregnancy study. The CDR3 is CASGDWDTIYNSPLHF. For the CDR3, the DNA is TGTGCCAGCGGAGACTGGGACACCATCTATAATTCACCCCTCCACTTT.